The TCR beta chain under discussion was sequenced for a study of CD8 T cells in Susac syndrome (dated by TCRdb to the late 2010s). Regarding the research as a whole: Among the sequenced Susac syndrome patients, over five had clinically active disease and under 10 were in clinical remission. Susac syndrome patients were therapy-naive, on corticosteroids (some also receiving IVIg), or on IVIg alone at blood withdrawal. Repertoire sequencing was used to test whether CD8+ T cell activation and differentiation in Susac syndrome was antigen driven. Here is what the overall study found, with its caveats: The number of individuals in the TCR sequencing and HLA analysis was recognized as being relatively small. The CD4+ T cell repertoire of patients with Susac syndrome showed no detectable clonal expansion.

High-throughput TCR beta sequencing profiled peripheral blood CD8+ and CD4+ T cells from healthy donors, Susac syndrome patients and multiple sclerosis patients. Recently defined diagnostic criteria for definite or probable disease were met by the Susac syndrome patients. Bulk CD8+ and CD4+ T cells were purified by magnetic negative isolation, whereas CD8+ TEMRA cells were enriched by FACS. Blood was collected in EDTA tubes and processed within 24 hours, with PBMCs isolated through density gradient centrifugation. PBMCs destined for TCR sequencing were cryopreserved in liquid nitrogen and later thawed in a 37 °C water bath. Purity of sorted or isolated CD4+, CD8+ and CD8+ TEMRA cells was at least 90%. With regard to this clonotype: Its antigen is currently not known. The record has no base qualities; no much larger clone is one base away.

RNA was extracted with the RNeasy kit and roughly 0.45 to 1 ug was reverse transcribed using random hexamers. TCR beta CDR3 regions were amplified with the immunoSEQ multiplex PCR assay covering 54 Vbeta and 13 Jbeta segments. PCR amplification bias was corrected by using a synthetic template baseline for primer optimization and computational correction. The authors processed their data as follows. Reads were annotated to V, D and J genes according to IMGT and were analyzed with immunoSEQ Analyzer, with only productive sequences retained. Clonality was computed as one minus Shannon entropy normalized by log2 of the number of productive unique sequences. Public and private clones were assessed among the 100 most prevalent clones of each patient and control. Susac-specific clones were defined as absent from healthy and MS cohorts, about 1,000 published viral clones and other ImmuneACCESS disease sequences. TCRdb reprocessing: public reads trimmed at Q25 with fastp, clones called with MiXCR, in-frame beta chains kept. A single entry per CDR3 protein holds the most common genes and DNA from its merged rows. The authors' filters were not applied to this entry. This sample lists 120,000 or so distinct CDR3 sequences; approximately 96% were detected once. The leading ten clones occupy roughly 0.14% of the sample.

Trimming accounts for 6 bases at V and 6 bases at J, while the number of junction bases matched to no gene is 5. The CDR3 runs 14 residues from the cysteine to the phenylalanine. Solely the CDR3 DNA is kept, with 42 bases framed from the first base. For CDR1 and CDR2, the germline V gene lists MGHDK and SYGVNS. The chain is encoded by TRBV25-1 joined to TRBJ1-2; TRBD1 fits 12 bases in the junction. The clonotype was recovered from a human donor with Susac syndrome. The sample comprised CD4+ T cells from PBMCs. The sequence in DNA is TGTGCCAGCAGGGGAGGGACAGGGGGCGATGGCTACACCTTC. Its coded protein is CASRGGTGGDGYTF.